Presented here are 23 T cell receptor beta chains from one specimen sequenced in a study of neoadjuvant anti-PD-1 for oral cavity cancer. Time point in this sample: after neoadjuvant nivolumab, at surgical resection. Method: immunoSEQ multiplex PCR; TCRdb's copy keeps in-frame clones and lacks some. The sample holds 55,000 to 75,000 clones; roughly 90% are singletons and the top ten take roughly 2.9%. Sequences were derived from PBMCs, sampled after nivolumab (anti-PD-1) treatment. The receptor source for this set is a person between 40 and 85 years old with oral cavity squamous cell carcinoma.

The count of this clone is one. The chain has TRBV12-5 and TRBJ1-5, with a possible D match to TRBD1 (5 bases). The CDR3 length is 16 residues. Germline-derived CDR1 and CDR2 are LGHNT and FRNRAP. V was clipped by 0 bases and J by 4 bases, with 13 bases between them. This CDR3 reads CASGLVVGVRNQPQHF. The CDR3 coding sequence is TGTGCTAGTGGTTTGGTCGTGGGGGTTCGAAATCAGCCCCAGCATTTT.

V usage is TRBV19 and J usage is TRBJ1-5; D is possibly TRBD1 (6 bases). Germline V gene sequence: CDR1 LNHDA, CDR2 SQIVND (reference sequence). Trimming took 7 bases from V and 0 from J, leaving 10 bases between them. The CDR3 extends over 14 amino acids. The CDR3 nucleotides are TGTGCCAGTAAGGACAGTCCTAGCAATCAGCCCCAGCATTTT. It translates to CASKDSPSNQPQHF.

V usage is TRBV5-1 and J usage is TRBJ2-5, with D maybe TRBD1 (5 bases). This CDR3 comprises 14 residues. Germline CDR1 and CDR2: SGHRS and YFSETQ. Deletions cut 4 bases from V and 3 bases from J, with 13 bases between. The CDR3 sequence is CASSPDSTKETQYF. The DNA for the CDR3 is TGCGCCAGCAGCCCAGACAGCACGAAAGAGACCCAGTACTTC.

The chain joins TRBV28 to TRBJ2-1, with TRBD1 as a possible D gene (6 bases). V was cut by 6 bases and J by 1 base, with 16 bases left in between. This CDR3 is 16 amino acids long. CDR1 is MDHEN, CDR2 SYDVKM, per germline. DNA of the CDR3: TGTGCCAGCAGCAAGGGGGACGGGAAATCCTACAATGAGCAGTTCTTC. Amino acids: CASSKGDGKSYNEQFF.

The gene calls are TRBV27 and TRBJ1-1; D is ambiguous. Germline-derived CDR1 and CDR2 are MNHEY and SMNVEV (reference sequence). The CDR3 totals 13 residues. Trimming took 4 bases from V and 3 from J, leaving 9 bases between them. This CDR3 reads CASSSPWDTEAFF. CDR3 DNA: TGTGCCAGCAGTTCACCCTGGGACACTGAAGCTTTCTTT.

This chain uses TRBV20-1 with TRBJ2-7; D is uncertain. Germline assignment: CDR1 DFQATT and CDR2 SNEGSKA (reference sequence). The ends were cut back, 3 bases at V and 6 bases at J, with 9 bases in the middle. This CDR3 spans 11 amino acids. The CDR3 protein is CSARSLSEQYF. For the CDR3, the DNA is TGCAGTGCTAGGTCGCTTTCCGAGCAGTACTTC.

CDR3 residues: CASSFEPGRGLANYGYTF. The CDR3 DNA reads TGCGCCAGCAGCTTTGAGCCCGGTAGGGGACTGGCTAACTATGGCTACACCTTC. The chain employs TRBV5-1 and TRBJ1-2, with D perhaps TRBD1 (5 bases). This CDR3 contains 18 residues. The germline CDR1 and CDR2 sequences are SGHRS and YFSETQ. Trimming took 2 bases from V and 0 from J, leaving 20 bases between them.

This clone was recorded a few times. CDR3 bases: TGTGCCAGCAGCTTAGGGACTACATATGAAGCTTTCTTT. Protein product: CASSLGTTYEAFF. J is TRBJ1-1 and V is TRBV13; D not resolved. The V end was cut by 0 bases, the J end by 7 bases, with 9 bases between. Germline V lookup: CDR1 PRHDT, CDR2 FYEKMQ (reference sequence). The CDR3 is 13 residues long.

V usage is TRBV5-4 and J usage is TRBJ1-2, with D maybe TRBD1 (6 bases). Between the trimmed V and J ends, which lost 0 bases and 4 bases, there was a span of 13 bases. The CDR3 contains 15 residues. Germline-derived CDR1 and CDR2 are SGHNT and YYREEE (reference sequence). CDR3 region: CASSLGGQGGYGYTF. CDR3 sequence (DNA): TGTGCCAGCAGCTTGGGGGGGCAGGGAGGCTATGGCTACACCTTC.

The gene calls are TRBV4-1 and TRBJ1-6; maybe TRBD1 (5 bases). Per the germline V gene, CDR1 is MGHRA and CDR2 is YSYEKL. V lost 1 base, J lost 6 bases, and 13 bases lay in between. The CDR3 consists of 16 residues. The CDR3 loop is CASSQAKLGLNSPLHF. DNA for the CDR3: TGCGCCAGCAGCCAAGCCAAGTTGGGGCTTAATTCACCCCTCCACTTT.

The rearrangement links TRBV5-1 to TRBJ2-1, with 7 nucleotides matching TRBD1. The CDR3 runs to 14 residues. Germline V gene sequence: CDR1 SGHRS, CDR2 YFSETQ. V lost 5 bases and J lost 0; bases outside the gene matches: 2. The DNA of the CDR3 is TGCGCCAGCAGGGACAGGAGCTCCTACAATGAGCAGTTCTTC. Translating it yields CASRDRSSYNEQFF.

This clone was recorded a few times. The chain uses TRBV30 and TRBJ1-4, with 9 bases matching TRBD1. V lost 2 bases and J lost 8; bases outside the gene matches: 9. The CDR3 has 15 amino acids. Germline V gene lookup returns CDR1 GTSNPN and CDR2 SVGIG (reference sequence). The CDR3 spells CAWSPHRGRWEKLFF. CDR3 nucleotide sequence: TGTGCCTGGAGTCCCCACAGGGGGCGCTGGGAAAAACTGTTTTTT.

The V call is TRBV6-1, the J call TRBJ2-2, with D possibly matching TRBD1 (5 bases). Per germline, CDR1 MNHNS and CDR2 SASEGT. V was trimmed by 7 bases and J by 2 bases, leaving 11 bases between them. The CDR3 runs 14 residues. The CDR3 protein is CASNFRVNTGELFF. The CDR3 bases are TGTGCCAGCAATTTCAGGGTAAACACCGGGGAGCTGTTTTTT.

The gene calls are TRBV6-6 and TRBJ2-7; 7 nucleotides line up with TRBD1. The CDR3 spans 12 residues. Germline V gives CDR1 MNHNY, CDR2 SVGAGI (reference sequence). The V gene end was trimmed by 5 bases and the J gene end by 2 bases; junction bases not matched to a gene: 0. The CDR3 is CASSGTAYEQYF. The CDR3 DNA is TGTGCCAGCAGTGGGACAGCCTACGAGCAGTACTTC.

The rearrangement joins TRBV5-1 to TRBJ2-2; weak D call: TRBD1 (7 bases). CDR3 length equals 17 residues. Germline V gives CDR1 SGHRS, CDR2 YFSETQ. Trimming shortened V by 0 bases and J by 4 bases, and 16 bases separated the two germline ends. CDR3 sequence (DNA): TGCGCCAGCAGCTTGGTCGGCCAGGGGGGTGTCACCGGGGAGCTGTTTTTT. Amino acids: CASSLVGQGGVTGELFF.

The CDR3 DNA follows: TGTGCCTGGAGTGACAGGGGGTACGTAGATGGCTACACCTTC. Residues: CAWSDRGYVDGYTF. This rearrangement joins TRBV30 to TRBJ1-2; 8 positions agree with TRBD1. CDR3 size: 14 residues. V trimming: 1 base; J trimming: 6 bases; junction bases outside the gene matches: 7. Germline CDR1 is GTSNPN and CDR2 is SVGIG (reference sequence).

The CDR3 nucleotides are TGTGCCAGCAGCTTAGGGACAGGGGCCAGCACAGATACGCAGTATTTT. Residues: CASSLGTGASTDTQYF. This chain uses TRBV11-2 with TRBJ2-3, with 9 bases lining up with TRBD1. The CDR3 sequence is 16 residues long. J lost 0 bases, V lost 1 base, and 2 bases had no gene match. CDR1 and CDR2 (germline): SGHAT, FQNNGV.

DNA for the CDR3: TGTGCCAGCATGGCCGGGACAGATACGCAGTATTTT. This sequence encodes CASMAGTDTQYF. The chain links TRBV11-2 to TRBJ2-3; no clear D. Germline V gives CDR1 SGHAT, CDR2 FQNNGV. V shed 7 bases and J shed 3 bases, with 8 bases lying between them. The CDR3 covers 12 residues.

V is TRBV11-2 and J is TRBJ2-2, with 8 nucleotides matching TRBD1. The V gene end was trimmed by 4 bases and the J gene end by 1 base; junction bases not matched to a gene: 5. Germline loops: CDR1 SGHAT, CDR2 FQNNGV. The CDR3 spans 16 residues. The CDR3 loop is CASSSYGTGNTGELFF. The CDR3 DNA follows: TGTGCCAGCAGCTCTTATGGGACAGGGAACACCGGGGAGCTGTTTTTT.

The chain joins TRBV2 to TRBJ2-3; 8 nucleotides line up with TRBD2. The CDR3 has 17 residues. Germline CDR1 is SNHLY and CDR2 is FYNNEI. The V and J ends lost 6 bases and 2 bases, in that order; junction bases with no gene match: 13. The CDR3 DNA reads as TGTGCCAGCAGCGACCATCGACTAGCGAAAAACACAGATACGCAGTATTTT. It is translated as CASSDHRLAKNTDTQYF.

The V gene is TRBV28, the J gene TRBJ1-2; no firm D call. Germline loops: CDR1 MDHEN, CDR2 SYDVKM. This CDR3 has 13 amino acids. Trimming stripped 2 bases from V and 2 bases from J, with 6 bases between. CDR3 coding DNA: TGTGCCAGCAGTTTAGCCTCCAACTATGGCTACACCTTC. Its translation: CASSLASNYGYTF.

The chain is built from TRBV5-1 and TRBJ2-2; perhaps TRBD2 as D (6 bases). Trimming removed 4 bases from V and 4 bases from J, with 23 bases in between. Germline V CDR1 and CDR2: SGHRS, YFSETQ. The CDR3 sequence is 18 residues long. The CDR3 DNA sequence: TGCGCCAGCAGCCCCCGGGAGTATAGTTCATCGGGCACCGGGGAGCTGTTTTTT. As protein: CASSPREYSSSGTGELFF.

V usage is TRBV7-8 and J usage is TRBJ2-2, with 7 bases lining up with TRBD1. J was trimmed by 5 bases and V by 6 bases; bases with no gene match: 12. The CDR3 is 16 amino acids. Germline lookup yields CDR1 SGHVS and CDR2 FQNEAQ. DNA of the CDR3: TGTGCCAGCAGTTCTAGGACAGGATACCATACCGGGGAGCTGTTTTTT. Protein sequence: CASSSRTGYHTGELFF.